This T cell receptor beta chain comes out of a study of cytomegalovirus exposure and HLA in healthy donors. General study findings and limits: DRB1 showed the most TCR associations and HLA-C the fewest in a later analysis, as rates varied by HLA locus. The study recorded 160 or so TCR beta chains that were cytomegalovirus-associated. Data from an earlier analysis indicated that most TCR beta V segments were productive either about 87% or about 30% of the time. The HLA-A and HLA-B alleles of most subjects were reportedly predicted accurately from TCR beta sequences.

CDR3 length equals 12 residues. CDR1 and CDR2 (germline): MNHNY, SVGAGI (reference sequence). V gave up 8 bases and J gave up 0 bases, with 8 bases separating them. The PCR made use of 60 Vbeta and 13 Jbeta primers. Assay: immunoSEQ multiplex PCR; the TCRdb copy retains only in-frame clones and omits some. The sample records 140,000 or so clones, 74% being singletons. As to this clone: The antigen is unknown.

The chain has TRBV6-6 and TRBJ2-7; D unresolved. This clonotype originated in a man between 18 and 35 years old in good health and CMV-seropositive. Sequences were obtained from PBMCs. CDR3 protein: CASHRGSYEQYF. CDR3 bases: TGTGCCAGCCATCGAGGCTCCTACGAGCAGTACTTC.